Listed below are T cell receptor beta chains from one sample, sequenced in a study of blood T cell repertoires in COVID-19. Assay: immunoSEQ multiplex PCR; the TCRdb copy retains only in-frame clones and omits some. Of 390,000 or so clones listed, around 87% are singletons. The sample taken for sequencing was peripheral blood. Receptor source: a man younger than 35 with active or convalescent COVID-19. Each CDR3 is given without its conserved first and last residue.

CDR3 protein	V gene	J gene	CDR3 length
ASSLAQVLNTEAF	TRBV7-9	TRBJ1-1	13
ASSSEGVSTDTQY	TRBV28	TRBJ2-3	13
ASSEAPRSGRLNTGELF	TRBV6-1	TRBJ2-2	17
ASSLTGGQNTEAF	TRBV7-3	TRBJ1-1	13
ASSSGGTSVLYEQY	TRBV7-9	TRBJ2-7	14
ASSLGRIAAGPLH	TRBV28	TRBJ1-6	13
ASVGLEGYNEQF	TRBV5-1	TRBJ2-1	12
ASSPRSTEAF	TRBV11-2	TRBJ1-1	10
ASSYGRGGDEQF	TRBV6-2/TRBV6-3	TRBJ2-1	12
ASSPTPSGRLSSYNEQF	TRBV18	TRBJ2-1	17
ASSFWQGNSPLH	TRBV28	TRBJ1-6	12
ASSEGTGGEFNYGYT	TRBV28	TRBJ1-2	15
ASSPRLSVSYEQY	TRBV28	TRBJ2-7	13
ASSQGRGSNQPQH	TRBV4-1	TRBJ1-5	13
ASSQEQVGPNEKLF	TRBV4-1	TRBJ1-4	14
ASSFRTGGMDTIY	TRBV7-8	TRBJ1-3	13
ASSPRSPGQPQH	TRBV28	TRBJ1-5	12
ASSPGTSRSNEQF	TRBV27	TRBJ2-1	13
ASSPLADYNEQF	TRBV11-2	TRBJ2-1	12
ASSGTAGDPYEQY	TRBV28	TRBJ2-7	13
ASSLNSRTGSVTEAF	TRBV7-8	TRBJ1-1	15
ASSNKGGETDTQY	TRBV9	TRBJ2-3	13
ASNPDRGSDALPQH	TRBV6-4	TRBJ1-5	14
ASSLGTSIDTQY	TRBV11-3	TRBJ2-3	12
ASSRKTGALNTEAF	TRBV3-1/TRBV3-2	TRBJ1-1	14
ASSTTSYEQY	TRBV12-3/TRBV12-4	TRBJ2-7	10
ASSLPGQGHNEQF	TRBV13	TRBJ2-1	13
ASSAGTGLYGYT	TRBV28	TRBJ1-2	12
ASSNGHQPNQPQH	TRBV6-5	TRBJ1-5	13
ASSLGVAYYEQY	TRBV7-2	TRBJ2-7	12
ASSQGETQGNIQY	TRBV4-3	TRBJ2-4	13